This T cell receptor beta chain is drawn from a study of technical replicates of blood from a handful of donors. The CDR3 loop spans 15 amino acids. The V gene end was trimmed by 4 bases and the J gene end by 4 bases; junction bases not matched to a gene: 4. Germline V lookup: CDR1 ENHRY, CDR2 SYGVKD. This clone was observed once. Libraries were prepared by immunoSEQ multiplex PCR; TCRdb keeps only in-frame clonotypes and omits some of them. The sample contains about 14,000 clones, roughly 80% of which appear only once. The sequenced material came from PBMCs. This sequence originates from a human donor in good health. V usage is TRBV10-3 and J usage is TRBJ2-3; TRBD2 aligns across 11 bases. CDR3 bases: TGTGCCATCAGTGGATTAGCGGGAGGGGCAGATACGCAGTATTTT. This codes for CAISGLAGGADTQYF.